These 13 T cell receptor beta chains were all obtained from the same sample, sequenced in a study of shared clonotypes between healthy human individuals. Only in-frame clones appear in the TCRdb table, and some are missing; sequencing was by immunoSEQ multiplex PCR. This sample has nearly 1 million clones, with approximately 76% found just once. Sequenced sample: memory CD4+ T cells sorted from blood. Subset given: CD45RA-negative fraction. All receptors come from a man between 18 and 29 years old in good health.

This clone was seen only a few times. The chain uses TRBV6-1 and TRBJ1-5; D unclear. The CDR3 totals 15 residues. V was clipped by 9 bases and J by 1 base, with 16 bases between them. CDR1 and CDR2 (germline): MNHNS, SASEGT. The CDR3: CARTMFWISNQPQHF. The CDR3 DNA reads TGTGCCAGGACAATGTTCTGGATCAGCAATCAGCCCCAGCATTTT.

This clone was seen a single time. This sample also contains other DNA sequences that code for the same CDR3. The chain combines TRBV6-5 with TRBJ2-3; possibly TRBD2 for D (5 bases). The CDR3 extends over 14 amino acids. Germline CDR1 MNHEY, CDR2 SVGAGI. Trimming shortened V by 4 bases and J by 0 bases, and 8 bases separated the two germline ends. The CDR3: CASSLGLSTDTQYF. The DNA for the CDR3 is TGTGCCAGCAGTTTAGGACTTAGCACAGATACGCAGTATTTT.

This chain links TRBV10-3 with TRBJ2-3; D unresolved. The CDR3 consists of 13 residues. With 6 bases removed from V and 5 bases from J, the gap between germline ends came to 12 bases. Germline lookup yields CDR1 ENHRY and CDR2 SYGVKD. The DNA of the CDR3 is TGTGCCATCAGCTCATCCTCGGGAGATACGCAGTATTTT. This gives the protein CAISSSSGDTQYF.

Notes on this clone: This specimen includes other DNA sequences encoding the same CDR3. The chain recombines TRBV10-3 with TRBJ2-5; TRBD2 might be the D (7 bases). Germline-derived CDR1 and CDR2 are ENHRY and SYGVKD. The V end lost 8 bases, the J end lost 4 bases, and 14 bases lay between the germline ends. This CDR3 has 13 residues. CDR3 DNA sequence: TGTGCCATCTCCGGGGGAGGGGGAGAGACCCAGTACTTC. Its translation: CAISGGGGETQYF.

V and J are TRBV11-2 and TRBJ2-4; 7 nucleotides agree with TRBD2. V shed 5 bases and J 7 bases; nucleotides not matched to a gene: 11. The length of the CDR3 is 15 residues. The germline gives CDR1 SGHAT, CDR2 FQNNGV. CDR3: CASSQRVGEGNIQYF. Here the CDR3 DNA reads TGTGCCAGCAGCCAGCGGGTAGGGGAGGGGAACATTCAGTACTTC.

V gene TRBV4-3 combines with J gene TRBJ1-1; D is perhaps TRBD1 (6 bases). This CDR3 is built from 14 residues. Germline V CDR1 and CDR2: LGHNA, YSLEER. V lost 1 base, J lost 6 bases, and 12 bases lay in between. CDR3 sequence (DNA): TGCGCCAGCAGCCAAGTAGGGGGAATCGCTGAAGCTTTCTTT. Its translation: CASSQVGGIAEAFF.

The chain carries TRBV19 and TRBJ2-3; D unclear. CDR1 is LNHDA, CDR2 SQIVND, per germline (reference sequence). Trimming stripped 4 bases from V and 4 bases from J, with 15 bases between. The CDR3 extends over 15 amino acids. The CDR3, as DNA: TGTGCCAGTAGTAGGGTCCCGTTACCCTCAGATACGCAGTATTTT. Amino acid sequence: CASSRVPLPSDTQYF.

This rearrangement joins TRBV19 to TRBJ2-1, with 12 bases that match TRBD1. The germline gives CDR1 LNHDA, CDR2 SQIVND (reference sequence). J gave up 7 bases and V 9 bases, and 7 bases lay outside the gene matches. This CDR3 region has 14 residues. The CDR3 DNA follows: TGTGCCAGCGTGCGGGACAGGGGGCAGAATGAGCAGTTCTTC. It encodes CASVRDRGQNEQFF.

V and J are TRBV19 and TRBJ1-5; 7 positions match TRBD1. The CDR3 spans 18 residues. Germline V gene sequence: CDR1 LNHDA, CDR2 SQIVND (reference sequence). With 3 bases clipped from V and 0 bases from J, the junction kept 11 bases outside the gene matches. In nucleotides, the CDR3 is TGTGCCAGTAGTATCGGACAGGTTCGATCCAATAGCAATCAGCCCCAGCATTTT. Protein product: CASSIGQVRSNSNQPQHF.

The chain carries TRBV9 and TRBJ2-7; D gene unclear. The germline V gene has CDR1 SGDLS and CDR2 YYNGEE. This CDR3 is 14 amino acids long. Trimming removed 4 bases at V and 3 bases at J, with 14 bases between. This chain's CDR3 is CASSISGSNYEQYF. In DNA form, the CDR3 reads TGTGCCAGCAGCATCTCAGGATCTAACTACGAGCAGTACTTC.

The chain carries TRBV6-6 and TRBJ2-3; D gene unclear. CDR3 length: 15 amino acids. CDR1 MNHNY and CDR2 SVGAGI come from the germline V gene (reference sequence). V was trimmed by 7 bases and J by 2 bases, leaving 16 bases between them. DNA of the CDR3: TGTGCCAGCACCTACGGGCGATTATACACAGATACGCAGTATTTT. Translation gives CASTYGRLYTDTQYF.

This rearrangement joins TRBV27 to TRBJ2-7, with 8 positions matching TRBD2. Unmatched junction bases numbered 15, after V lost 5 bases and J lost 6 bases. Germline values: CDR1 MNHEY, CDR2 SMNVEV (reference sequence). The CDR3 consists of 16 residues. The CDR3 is CASSITPGLGPSEQYF. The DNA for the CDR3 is TGTGCCAGCAGTATAACGCCGGGACTAGGCCCTTCCGAGCAGTACTTC.

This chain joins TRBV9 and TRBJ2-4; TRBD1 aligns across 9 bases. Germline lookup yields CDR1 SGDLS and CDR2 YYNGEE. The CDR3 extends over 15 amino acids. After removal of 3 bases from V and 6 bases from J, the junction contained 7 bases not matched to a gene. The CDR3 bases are TGTGCCAGCAGCGCCGACAGGGGGTATGCAAACATTCAGTACTTC. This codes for CASSADRGYANIQYF.